This TCR beta chain derives from a study of radiotherapy plus CTLA-4 blockade in lung cancer. TCRdb keeps only in-frame clones here, not all; method: immunoSEQ multiplex PCR. The sample lists tens of thousands of clones; approximately 86% were seen once. People whose metastatic non-small-cell lung cancer was chemo-refractory got focal radiation along with CTLA-4 blockade by ipilimumab. The TCR was taken from a human donor with non-small cell lung cancer that progressed on radiotherapy plus ipilimumab. The sample was peripheral blood, taken from a patient treated with radiotherapy plus ipilimumab.

In DNA form, the CDR3 reads TGTGCCAGCAGTTTACAGGGTAGGAGCGCTACGCAGTATTTT. Protein product: CASSLQGRSATQYF. The chain joins TRBV28 to TRBJ2-3; TRBD1 might be the D (5 bases). V lost 2 bases and J 8 bases, leaving 14 bases between the germline ends. This CDR3 spans 14 amino acids. Germline CDR1 MDHEN, CDR2 SYDVKM.